A single sample gave rise to the 19 T cell receptor beta chains below, sequenced in a study of blood T cell repertoires in COVID-19. The assay was immunoSEQ multiplex PCR, and TCRdb's table has in-frame clones only and misses some. In the table there are 95,000 to 150,000 clones, around three quarters of which are singletons. Sample: peripheral blood. These TCRs come from a woman of 80 years or more with acute or convalescent COVID-19.

This rearrangement joins TRBV3-1 (or the pseudogene TRBV3-2) to TRBJ1-1; the match to TRBD1 covers 7 bases. The CDR3 loop spans 15 amino acids. CDR1 is LGHDT, CDR2 YNNKEL, per germline (reference sequence). Germline trimming cut 6 bases from V and 0 bases from J; bases unmatched to any gene: 7. The CDR3 DNA is TGTGCCAGCAGAGAGTCCGGACAGGTGAACACTGAAGCTTTCTTT. Translating gives CASRESGQVNTEAFF.

In nucleotides, the CDR3 is TGTGCCAGCAGCTTAGATGTGGCCCAGAACACCGGGGAGCTGTTTTTT. The encoded protein is CASSLDVAQNTGELFF. V and J are TRBV11-2 and TRBJ2-2; D is undetermined. CDR1 and CDR2 from the germline V gene are SGHAT and FQNNGV. This CDR3 has 16 residues. V was shortened by 0 bases and J by 1 base, with 9 bases between the two germline ends.

The chain couples TRBV5-1 to TRBJ2-2, with D possibly TRBD1 on 5 matching bases. This CDR3 has 15 amino acids. Germline V CDR1 and CDR2: SGHRS, YFSETQ. The V and J ends lost 4 bases and 0 bases respectively, with 10 bases between them. In nucleotides, the CDR3 is TGCGCCAGCAGCCCGGACAAACCGAACACCGGGGAGCTGTTTTTT. Its protein product is CASSPDKPNTGELFF.

This chain joins TRBV15 and TRBJ2-7; possible D gene TRBD1, 6 bases. Germline values: CDR1 LNHNV, CDR2 YYDKDF (reference sequence). Trimming shortened V by 5 bases and J by 4 bases, and 15 bases separated the two germline ends. The CDR3 covers 14 residues. CDR3 in DNA: TGTGCCACCAGCGGAACCGGGACAACTTACGAGCAGTACTTC. As protein: CATSGTGTTYEQYF.

The chain has TRBV11-3 and TRBJ2-7; 9 bases are a match to TRBD1. The germline gives CDR1 SGHNT, CDR2 YENEEA. V lost 1 base to trimming and J lost 7 bases; unmatched junction nucleotides: 8. The CDR3 spans 15 residues. CDR3 sequence: CASSLGTGTGYEQYF. The DNA of the CDR3 is TGTGCCAGCAGCTTAGGAACCGGGACAGGGTATGAGCAGTACTTC.

This clone was seen repeatedly, ten times or more. CDR3 coding DNA: TGTGCCAGCAGTTACTCGTCCAGCGAGAGTGAGCAGTTCTTC. The encoded protein is CASSYSSSESEQFF. This sequence joins TRBV6-2 or TRBV6-3 and TRBJ2-1; D is uncertain. The CDR3 runs to 14 residues. Germline V gives CDR1 MNHEY, CDR2 SVGEGT. Deletions cut 0 bases from V and 9 bases from J, with 12 bases between.

This chain joins TRBV2 and TRBJ1-1, with 9 bases fitting TRBD1. Unmatched junction bases numbered 8, after V lost 6 bases and J lost 9 bases. Germline CDR1 reads SNHLY; CDR2 reads FYNNEI. The CDR3 is 13 amino acids. CDR3 amino acids: CASRLDRGSQAFF. DNA of the CDR3: TGTGCCAGCAGGTTGGACAGGGGCTCTCAAGCTTTCTTT.

This clone appeared a few times. The chain links TRBV10-3 to TRBJ1-2; TRBD1 matches 10 bases. The CDR3 extends over 15 amino acids. Germline-derived CDR1 and CDR2 are ENHRY and SYGVKD. Unmatched junction bases numbered 6, after V lost 0 bases and J lost 8 bases. CDR3 in DNA: TGTGCCATCAGTGAGTCCCCGGGACAGGGGAAGGGCTACACCTTC. This sequence encodes CAISESPGQGKGYTF.

As to this clone: This same CDR3 is encoded by further DNA sequences in the sample. The chain recombines TRBV2 with TRBJ2-1; 7 bases are shared with TRBD2. Losses at the gene ends were 9 bases for V and 2 bases for J; bases not matched to a gene: 4. The CDR3 loop spans 13 amino acids. CDR1 and CDR2 (germline): SNHLY, FYNNEI. CDR3 loop: CASGEGAYNEQFF. DNA of the CDR3: TGTGCCAGTGGGGAGGGCGCCTACAATGAGCAGTTCTTC.

J is TRBJ1-1 and V is TRBV18, with D uncertain. The ends were cut back, 3 bases at V and 4 bases at J, with 9 bases in the middle. This CDR3 comprises 13 residues. Germline CDR1 and CDR2: KGHSH and LQKENI. CDR3 sequence: CASSPPSGTEAFF. For the CDR3, the DNA is TGTGCCAGCTCACCCCCTTCGGGCACTGAAGCTTTCTTT.

The genes are TRBV3-1 (or the pseudogene TRBV3-2) and TRBJ1-1; D is undetermined. The V end was cut by 3 bases, the J end by 5 bases, with 13 bases between. The CDR3 totals 14 residues. CDR1 and CDR2 (germline): LGHDT, YNNKEL (reference sequence). The CDR3 DNA reads as TGTGCCAGCAGCCACCGAACACCCTTGACTGAAGCTTTCTTT. Translating gives CASSHRTPLTEAFF.

In this sample, this clone turned up a few times. The chain combines TRBV7-8 with TRBJ2-5; TRBD2 is a possible D gene (7 bases). This CDR3 contains 16 residues. Germline V gene sequence: CDR1 SGHVS, CDR2 FQNEAQ. Trimming took 0 bases from V and 5 from J, leaving 16 bases between them. CDR3 DNA sequence: TGTGCCAGCAGCTTAGCCCTAAGGGGGGGTGGGGAGACCCAGTACTTC. Protein sequence: CASSLALRGGGETQYF.

V and J are TRBV9 and TRBJ2-1, with 9 bases identical to TRBD2. The CDR3 totals 14 residues. Unmatched junction bases numbered 7, after V lost 4 bases and J lost 8 bases. In germline, CDR1 is SGDLS, CDR2 YYNGEE. CDR3 protein: CASSPGTSRHEQFF. The CDR3 DNA reads as TGTGCCAGCAGCCCCGGGACTAGCCGCCATGAGCAGTTCTTC.

The rearrangement links TRBV6-2 or TRBV6-3 to TRBJ1-3; D is unclear. The V and J ends lost 2 bases and 4 bases respectively, with 9 bases between them. The V gene's germline CDR1 is MNHEY and CDR2 SVGEGT. The CDR3 length is 14 residues. CDR3 protein: CASSYRETGNTIYF. The CDR3 coding sequence is TGTGCCAGCAGTTACAGGGAGACGGGAAACACCATATATTTT.

J is TRBJ1-2 and V is TRBV30; 8 bases map to TRBD1. The J segment lost 6 bases and the V segment lost 1 base, leaving 7 bases of the junction unmatched. CDR3 length equals 14 residues. From germline, CDR1 is GTSNPN and CDR2 SVGIG (reference sequence). The CDR3 loop reads CAWSAGQEVDGYTF. The CDR3 DNA reads as TGTGCCTGGAGTGCGGGACAGGAGGTCGATGGCTACACCTTC.

The chain links TRBV7-9 to TRBJ2-1; 7 nucleotides match TRBD2. V shed 5 bases and J 4 bases; nucleotides not matched to a gene: 11. Germline values: CDR1 SEHNR, CDR2 FQNEAQ (reference sequence). The CDR3 spans 16 residues. The CDR3 sequence is CASSQYLGGSYNEQFF. The DNA of the CDR3 is TGTGCCAGCAGCCAATATCTCGGGGGGTCTTACAATGAGCAGTTCTTC.

CDR3 bases: TGTGCCAGCAGCCCGAACTTCGGAGATACGCAGTATTTT. Translation: CASSPNFGDTQYF. The chain employs TRBV7-2 and TRBJ2-3, with D unresolved. The germline gives CDR1 SGHTA, CDR2 FQGNSA. CDR3 size: 13 residues. The V gene lost 5 bases and the J gene lost 5 bases, with 11 bases spanning the gap.

The V and J genes are TRBV9 and TRBJ2-1, with 10 bases matching TRBD2. V lost 0 bases, J lost 6 bases, and 9 bases stayed unmatched. Germline-derived CDR1 and CDR2 are SGDLS and YYNGEE. The CDR3 extends over 17 amino acids. CDR3 sequence (DNA): TGTGCCAGCAGCGTAGCTAGGAGCGGGAGGGCCTTCAATGAGCAGTTCTTC. Amino acids: CASSVARSGRAFNEQFF.

This clone was picked up one time. The genes are TRBV7-3 and TRBJ2-7; D is perhaps TRBD1 (6 bases). V lost 6 bases and J 3 bases, leaving 15 bases between the germline ends. Germline V gene sequence: CDR1 SGHTA, CDR2 FQGTGA. This CDR3 contains 14 residues. The CDR3 reads CASSDTNRVYEQYF. CDR3 sequence (DNA): TGTGCCAGCAGTGACACCAACAGGGTCTACGAGCAGTACTTC.